These T cell receptor beta chains were read from a single sample in a study of T cell responses to AZD1222 COVID-19 vaccine. Clones were sequenced by immunoSEQ multiplex PCR, and TCRdb holds only the in-frame ones, with some missing. The data contain 120,000 to 150,000 clones, around nine tenths of them singletons. This specimen consisted of peripheral blood, obtained on day 0 of MenACWY control vaccination. Receptors originate from an adult in good health. CDR3s include the opening cysteine and the closing phenylalanine or tryptophan. The D gene is left open where the match is weak. Size is stated for part of the rows, as once, few or many counts, or as a class when the clone is expanded.

j_gene	abundance	len	v_gene	d_gene	CDR3nt	CDR3aa
TRBJ1-2	-	14	TRBV12-5	TRBD1	TGTGCTAGTGGTTTACAGACAGGGATCTATGGCTACACCTTC	CASGLQTGIYGYTF
TRBJ1-3	-	15	TRBV7-9	TRBD1	TGTGCCAGCAGCCCCCAGGGGGTTCCTGGAAACACCATATATTTT	CASSPQGVPGNTIYF
TRBJ1-5	once	14	TRBV2	-	TGTGCCAGTACCATCATAAACGGCAATCAGCCCCAGCATTTT	CASTIINGNQPQHF
TRBJ2-3	once	16	TRBV11-2	-	TGTGCCAGCAGCTCCGGACAGCGGTTGTCCACAGATACGCAGTATTTT	CASSSGQRLSTDTQYF
TRBJ1-1	-	13	TRBV6-1	-	TGTGCCAGCAGTGAAGCGATGAACACTGAAGCTTTCTTT	CASSEAMNTEAFF
TRBJ2-7	once	17	TRBV7-9	TRBD2	TGTGCCAGCAGCCCCTGGGGCGGCGGGAGAGGGAGCTACGAGCAGTACTTC	CASSPWGGGRGSYEQYF
TRBJ2-5	-	16	TRBV6-1	-	TGTGCCAGCAGTGAAGAGAGTAGGGTGGTCGGAGAGACCCAGTACTTC	CASSEESRVVGETQYF
TRBJ1-5	-	16	TRBV6-5	TRBD1	TGTGCCAGCAGTTACCTCAGGGGGCTTATTGAGCAGCCCCAGCATTTT	CASSYLRGLIEQPQHF
TRBJ2-1	-	13	TRBV30	-	TGTGCCTGGAGTGGCCCTCGGGGCGGTGAGCAGTTCTTC	CAWSGPRGGEQFF
TRBJ2-5	-	16	TRBV27	-	TGTGCCAGCAGTATTTACGGGACGAAGGCAGGAGAGACCCAGTACTTC	CASSIYGTKAGETQYF
TRBJ1-2	-	14	TRBV18	TRBD1	TGTGCCAGCTCATCTGGGACAGCTAACTATGGCTACACCTTC	CASSSGTANYGYTF
TRBJ1-3	-	12	TRBV6-5	-	TGTGCCAGCAGTCCGATTCGGGGGACCATATATTTT	CASSPIRGTIYF
TRBJ1-2	-	15	TRBV7-9	-	TGTGCCAGCAGCCCAATTCCCCAGGGGAACTATGGCTACACCTTC	CASSPIPQGNYGYTF
TRBJ2-3	-	13	TRBV28	-	TGTGCCAGCAAGTTACGAAGCACAGATACGCAGTATTTT	CASKLRSTDTQYF
TRBJ2-1	-	16	TRBV5-1	-	TGCGCCAGCAGCTTGGCTGGGAGGAGGCCGTACAATGAGCAGTTCTTC	CASSLAGRRPYNEQFF
TRBJ1-2	-	16	TRBV5-1	-	TGCGCCAGCAGTCCCCCGGGATCCGGGACGGTCTATGGCTACACCTTC	CASSPPGSGTVYGYTF
TRBJ1-5	-	14	TRBV19	-	TGTGCCAGTAGTATGGGGAGGGCTGGACAGCCCCAGCATTTT	CASSMGRAGQPQHF
TRBJ1-5	-	12	TRBV12-3/TRBV12-4	-	TGTGCCAGCGGTCGCGCTCGGGAGCCCCAGCATTTT	CASGRAREPQHF
TRBJ1-1	-	14	TRBV6-5	-	TGTGCCAGCAGGGGACGCAACATGAACACTGAAGCTTTCTTT	CASRGRNMNTEAFF